This T cell receptor (beta chain) was found in a study of blood T cell repertoires in COVID-19. Study-level information: Sample material is recorded as cDNA or gDNA derived from T cells, B-cell-depleted T cells, or PBMCs.

The CDR3 runs 15 residues. From germline, CDR1 is KGHDR and CDR2 SFDVKD. V gave up 5 bases and J gave up 0 bases, with 12 bases separating them. Here immunoSEQ multiplex PCR was the method, and the copy in TCRdb shows in-frame clones only, minus some. Of 200,000 to 300,000 clones in the sample, 75% to 90% were seen once. The sequence was obtained from a woman aged 40 to 50 with acute or convalescent COVID-19. The rearrangement joins TRBV24-1 to TRBJ1-1; D is undetermined. Material for sequencing was peripheral blood. CDR3 nucleotide sequence: TGTGCCACCAGTGCCGGTCGAGAGTTGAACACTGAAGCTTTCTTT. Its translation is CATSAGRELNTEAFF.